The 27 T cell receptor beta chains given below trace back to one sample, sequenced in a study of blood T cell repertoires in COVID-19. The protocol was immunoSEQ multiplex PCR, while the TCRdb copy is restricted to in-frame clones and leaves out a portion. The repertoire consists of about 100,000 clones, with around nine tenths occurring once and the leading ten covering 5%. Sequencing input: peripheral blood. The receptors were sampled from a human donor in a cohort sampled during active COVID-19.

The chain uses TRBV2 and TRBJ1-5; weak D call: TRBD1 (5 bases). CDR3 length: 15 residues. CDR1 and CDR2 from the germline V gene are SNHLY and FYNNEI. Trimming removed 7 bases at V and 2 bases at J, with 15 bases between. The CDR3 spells CASKRRAGGNQPQHF. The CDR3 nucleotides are TGTGCCAGCAAACGGAGGGCGGGGGGCAATCAGCCCCAGCATTTT.

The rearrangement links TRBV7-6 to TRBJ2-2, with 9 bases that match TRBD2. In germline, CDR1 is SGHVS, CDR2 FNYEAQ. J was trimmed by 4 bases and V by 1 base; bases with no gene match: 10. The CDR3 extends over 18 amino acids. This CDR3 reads CASSLVYRGREATGELFF. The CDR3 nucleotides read TGTGCCAGCAGCTTAGTTTATCGCGGGAGGGAGGCCACCGGGGAGCTGTTTTTT.

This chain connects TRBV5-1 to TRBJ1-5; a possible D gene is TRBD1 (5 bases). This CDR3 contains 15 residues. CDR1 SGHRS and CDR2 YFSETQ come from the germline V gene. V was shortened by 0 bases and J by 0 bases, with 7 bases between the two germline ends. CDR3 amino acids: CASSLVGDSNQPQHF. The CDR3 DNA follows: TGCGCCAGCAGCTTGGTAGGGGATAGCAATCAGCCCCAGCATTTT.

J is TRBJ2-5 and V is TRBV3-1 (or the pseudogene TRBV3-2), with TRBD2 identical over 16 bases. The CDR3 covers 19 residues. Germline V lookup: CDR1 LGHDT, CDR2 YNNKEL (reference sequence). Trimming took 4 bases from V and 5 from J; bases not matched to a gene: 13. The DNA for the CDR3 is TGTGCCAGCAGCCGAACGCCGGGACTAGCGGGAGGGCTGGGGGAGACCCAGTACTTC. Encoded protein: CASSRTPGLAGGLGETQYF.

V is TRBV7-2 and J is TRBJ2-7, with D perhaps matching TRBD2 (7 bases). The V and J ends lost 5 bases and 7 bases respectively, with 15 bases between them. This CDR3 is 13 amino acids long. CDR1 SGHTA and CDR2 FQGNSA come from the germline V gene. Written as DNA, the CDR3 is TGTGCCAGCAGCCCCAAGGGAGGGGGGGAGCAGTACTTC. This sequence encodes CASSPKGGGEQYF.

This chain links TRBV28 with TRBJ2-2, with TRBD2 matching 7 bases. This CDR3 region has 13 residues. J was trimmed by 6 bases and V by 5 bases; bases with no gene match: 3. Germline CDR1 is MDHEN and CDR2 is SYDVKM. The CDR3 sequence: CASSSGGAGELFF. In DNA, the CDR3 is TGTGCCAGCAGTAGTGGGGGGGCCGGGGAGCTGTTTTTT.

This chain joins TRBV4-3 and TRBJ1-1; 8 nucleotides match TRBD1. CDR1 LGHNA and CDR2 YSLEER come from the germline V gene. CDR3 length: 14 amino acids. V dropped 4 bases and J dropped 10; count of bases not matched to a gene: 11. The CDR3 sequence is CASSLTGESVGAFF. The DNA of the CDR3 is TGCGCCAGCAGCCTGACAGGGGAGAGTGTTGGAGCTTTCTTT.

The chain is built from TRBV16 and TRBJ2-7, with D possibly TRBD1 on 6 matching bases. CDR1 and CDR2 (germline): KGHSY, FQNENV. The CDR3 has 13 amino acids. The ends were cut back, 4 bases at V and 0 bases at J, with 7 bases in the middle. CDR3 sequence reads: CASSRDNSYEQYF. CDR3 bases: TGTGCCAGCAGCCGGGACAACTCCTACGAGCAGTACTTC. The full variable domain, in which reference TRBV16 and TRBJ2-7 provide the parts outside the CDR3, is GEEVAQTPKHLVRGEGQKAKLYCAPIKGHSYVFWYQQVLKNEFKFLISFQNENVFDETGMPKERFSAKCLPNSPCSLEIQATKLEDSAVYFCASSRDNSYEQYFGPGTRLTVT.

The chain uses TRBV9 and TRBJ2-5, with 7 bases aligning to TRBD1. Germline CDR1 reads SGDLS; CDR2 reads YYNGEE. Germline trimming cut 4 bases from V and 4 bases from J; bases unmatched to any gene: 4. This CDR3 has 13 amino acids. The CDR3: CASSTDRVETQYF. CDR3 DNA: TGTGCCAGCAGCACCGACAGGGTAGAGACCCAGTACTTC.

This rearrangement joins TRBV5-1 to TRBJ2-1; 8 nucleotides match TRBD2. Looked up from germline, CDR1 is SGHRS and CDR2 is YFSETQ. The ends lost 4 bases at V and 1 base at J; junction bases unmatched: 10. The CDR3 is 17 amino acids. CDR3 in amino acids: CASSGGTSSYSYNEQFF. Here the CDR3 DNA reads TGCGCCAGCAGCGGGGGGACTAGTAGCTATTCCTACAATGAGCAGTTCTTC.

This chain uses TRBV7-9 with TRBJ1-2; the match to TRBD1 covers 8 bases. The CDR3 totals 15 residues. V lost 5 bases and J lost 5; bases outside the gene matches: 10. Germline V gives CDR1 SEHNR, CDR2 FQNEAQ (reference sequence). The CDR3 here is CASSPGGLLGYGYTF. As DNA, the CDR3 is TGTGCCAGCAGCCCAGGGGGCCTTTTGGGATATGGCTACACCTTC. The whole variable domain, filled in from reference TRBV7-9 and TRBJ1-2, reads DTGVSQNPRHKITKRGQNVTFRCDPISEHNRLYWYRQTLGQGPEFLTYFQNEAQLEKSRLLSDRFSAERPKGSFSTLEIQRTEQGDSAMYLCASSPGGLLGYGYTFGSGTRLTVV.

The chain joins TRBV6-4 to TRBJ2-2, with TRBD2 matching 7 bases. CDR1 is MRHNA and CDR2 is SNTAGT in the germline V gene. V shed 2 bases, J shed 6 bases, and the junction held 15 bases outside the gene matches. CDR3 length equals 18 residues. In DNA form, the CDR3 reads TGTGCCAGCAGTGACCGTAACGACCGGGACTATGGCTCCGGGGAGCTGTTTTTT. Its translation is CASSDRNDRDYGSGELFF.

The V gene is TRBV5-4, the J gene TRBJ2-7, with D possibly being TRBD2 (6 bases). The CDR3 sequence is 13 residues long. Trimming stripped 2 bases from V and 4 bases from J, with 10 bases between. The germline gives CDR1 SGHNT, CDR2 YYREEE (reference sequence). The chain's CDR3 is CASSLAGLYEQYF. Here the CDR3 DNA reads TGTGCCAGCAGCTTAGCGGGCCTATACGAGCAGTACTTC.

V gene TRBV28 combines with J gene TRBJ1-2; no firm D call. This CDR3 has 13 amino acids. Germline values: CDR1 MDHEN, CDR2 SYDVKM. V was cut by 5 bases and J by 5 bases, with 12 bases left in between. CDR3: CASSPPPVYGYTF. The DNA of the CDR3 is TGTGCCAGCAGTCCCCCGCCGGTTTATGGCTACACCTTC.

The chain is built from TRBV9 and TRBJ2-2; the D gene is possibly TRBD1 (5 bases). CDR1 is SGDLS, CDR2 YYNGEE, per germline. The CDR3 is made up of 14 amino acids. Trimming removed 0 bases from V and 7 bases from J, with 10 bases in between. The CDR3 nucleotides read TGTGCCAGCAGCGTAGGGGGCTCGAACGGGGAGCTGTTTTTT. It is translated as CASSVGGSNGELFF.

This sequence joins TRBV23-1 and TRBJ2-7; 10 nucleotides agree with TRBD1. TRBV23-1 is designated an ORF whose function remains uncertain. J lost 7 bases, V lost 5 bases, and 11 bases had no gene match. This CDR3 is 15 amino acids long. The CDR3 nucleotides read TGCGCCAGCAGTACTTTTGGGACAGGGGTCCGGGAGCAGTACTTC. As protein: CASSTFGTGVREQYF.

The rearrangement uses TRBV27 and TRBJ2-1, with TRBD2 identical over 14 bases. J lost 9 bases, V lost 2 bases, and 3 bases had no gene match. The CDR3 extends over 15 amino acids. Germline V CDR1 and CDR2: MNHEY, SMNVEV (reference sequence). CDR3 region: CASSLGTSGSGEQFF. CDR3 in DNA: TGTGCCAGCAGTTTAGGGACTAGCGGGAGTGGTGAGCAGTTCTTC.

The CDR3 nucleotides read TGCGCCAGCAGCCAAGAACCGGGACAGGGAAACTATGGCTACACCTTC. Translated: CASSQEPGQGNYGYTF. The rearrangement uses TRBV4-3 and TRBJ1-2, with 9 bases matching TRBD1. The junction had 4 bases not matched to a gene; V was cut back by 0 bases and J by 2 bases. The CDR3 length is 16 residues. CDR1 is LGHNA, CDR2 YSLEER, per germline.

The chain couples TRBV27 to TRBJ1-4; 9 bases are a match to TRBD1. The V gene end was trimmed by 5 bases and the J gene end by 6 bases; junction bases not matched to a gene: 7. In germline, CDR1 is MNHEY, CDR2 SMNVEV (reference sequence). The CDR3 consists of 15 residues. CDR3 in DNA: TGTGCCAGCAGTCTAGGGACAGGGTTCTATGAAAAACTGTTTTTT. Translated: CASSLGTGFYEKLFF.

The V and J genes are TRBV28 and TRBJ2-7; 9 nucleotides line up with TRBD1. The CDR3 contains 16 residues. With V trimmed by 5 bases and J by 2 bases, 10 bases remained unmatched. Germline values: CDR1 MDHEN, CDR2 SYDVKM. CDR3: CASSAPGTGRTYEQYF. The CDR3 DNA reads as TGTGCCAGCAGTGCCCCCGGGACAGGGCGCACCTACGAGCAGTACTTC.

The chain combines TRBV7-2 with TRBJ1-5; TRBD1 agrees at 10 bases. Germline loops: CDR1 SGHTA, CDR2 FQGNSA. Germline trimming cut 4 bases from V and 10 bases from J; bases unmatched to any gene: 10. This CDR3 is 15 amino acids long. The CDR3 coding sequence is TGTGCCAGCAGCTCGACAGGGGGCCTCGCTGGTCCCCAGCATTTT. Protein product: CASSSTGGLAGPQHF.

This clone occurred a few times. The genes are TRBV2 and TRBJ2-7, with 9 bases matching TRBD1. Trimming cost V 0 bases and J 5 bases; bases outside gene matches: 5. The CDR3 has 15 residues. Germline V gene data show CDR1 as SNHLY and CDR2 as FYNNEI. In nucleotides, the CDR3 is TGTGCCAGCAGTGAAGCGCTTCACAGGGGGCACGAGCAGTACTTC. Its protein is CASSEALHRGHEQYF.

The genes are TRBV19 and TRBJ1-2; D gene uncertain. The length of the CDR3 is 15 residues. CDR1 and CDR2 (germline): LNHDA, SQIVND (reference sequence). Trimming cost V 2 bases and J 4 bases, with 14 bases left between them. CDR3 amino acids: CASSISVRETYGYTF. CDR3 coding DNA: TGTGCCAGTAGTATAAGTGTCCGGGAAACCTATGGCTACACCTTC.

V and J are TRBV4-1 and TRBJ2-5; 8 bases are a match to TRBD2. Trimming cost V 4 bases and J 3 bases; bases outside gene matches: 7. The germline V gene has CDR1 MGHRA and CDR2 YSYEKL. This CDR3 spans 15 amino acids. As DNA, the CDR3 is TGCGCCAGCAGCCCGGGACTAGACTTAGAAGAGACCCAGTACTTC. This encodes CASSPGLDLEETQYF.

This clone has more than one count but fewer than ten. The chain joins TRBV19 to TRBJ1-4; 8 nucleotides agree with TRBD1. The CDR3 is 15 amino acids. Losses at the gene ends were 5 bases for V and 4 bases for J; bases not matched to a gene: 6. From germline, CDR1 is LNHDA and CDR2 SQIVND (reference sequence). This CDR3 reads CASSSRTGINEKLFF. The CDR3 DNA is TGTGCCAGTAGTTCACGGACAGGGATTAATGAAAAACTGTTTTTT. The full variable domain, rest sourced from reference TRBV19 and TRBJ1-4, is DGGITQSPKYLFRKEGQNVTLSCEQNLNHDAMYWYRQDPGQGLRLIYYSQIVNDFQKGDIAEGYSVSREKKESFPLTVTSAQKNPTAFYLCASSSRTGINEKLFFGSGTQLSVL.

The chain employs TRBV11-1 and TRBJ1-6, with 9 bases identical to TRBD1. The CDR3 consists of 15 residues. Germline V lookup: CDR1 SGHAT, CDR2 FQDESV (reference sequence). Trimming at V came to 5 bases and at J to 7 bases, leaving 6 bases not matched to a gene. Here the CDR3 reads CASSAGQGPNSPLHF. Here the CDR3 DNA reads TGTGCCAGCAGCGCCGGACAGGGGCCGAATTCACCCCTCCACTTT.

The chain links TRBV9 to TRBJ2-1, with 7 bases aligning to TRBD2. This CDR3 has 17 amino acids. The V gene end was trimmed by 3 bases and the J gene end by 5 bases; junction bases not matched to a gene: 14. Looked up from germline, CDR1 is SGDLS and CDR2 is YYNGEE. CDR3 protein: CASSAALGTTPHNEQFF. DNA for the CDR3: TGTGCCAGCAGCGCCGCCCTAGGGACTACCCCTCACAATGAGCAGTTCTTC.